This is a list of T cell receptor beta chains from one sample in a study of blood T cell repertoires in COVID-19. Libraries were prepared by immunoSEQ multiplex PCR; TCRdb keeps only in-frame clonotypes and omits some of them. The sample yields fewer than 500,000 clones, roughly 88% seen once. Specimen: PBMCs or T cells enriched from blood (not recorded which). The receptors were sampled from a woman under 40 with acute COVID-19. CDR3s include the opening cysteine and the closing phenylalanine or tryptophan. Each record gives: J gene, clone size, D gene, V gene, CDR3 protein, CDR3 DNA. A D gene is named only where the DNA matches it firmly. Rows may omit the clone size; those that give it use once, few, many or a size class.

>TRBJ1-3|.|.|TRBV25-1
CASIGGARGNTIYF
TGTGCCAGCATTGGGGGGGCTCGCGGAAACACCATATATTTT
>TRBJ2-5|.|TRBD2|TRBV6-6
CASRTAGGGETQYF
TGTGCCAGCAGAACCGCGGGGGGCGGGGAGACCCAGTACTTC
>TRBJ1-1|.|.|TRBV7-3
CASSLLAATNTEAFF
TGTGCCAGCAGCTTACTCGCAGCGACCAACACTGAAGCTTTCTTT
>TRBJ1-1|.|.|TRBV19
CASSIRVNTEAFF
TGTGCCAGTAGTATAAGAGTAAACACTGAAGCTTTCTTT
>TRBJ1-6|.|.|TRBV7-2
CASSPSLQGREPLHF
TGTGCCAGCAGCCCGAGCCTACAGGGAAGGGAACCCCTCCACTTT
>TRBJ2-2|.|TRBD2|TRBV7-2
CASSFAGAGELFF
TGTGCCAGCAGCTTCGCGGGGGCCGGGGAGCTGTTTTTT
>TRBJ2-3|.|TRBD1|TRBV6-4
CASRAGGVRTDTQYF
TGTGCCAGCAGAGCAGGGGGCGTACGGACAGATACGCAGTATTTT
>TRBJ1-2|.|TRBD1|TRBV2
CASSDSDRGLYGYTF
TGTGCCAGCAGTGATTCGGACAGGGGGCTCTATGGCTACACCTTC
>TRBJ2-1|once|TRBD1|TRBV15
CATSRARQGATEQFF
TGTGCCACCAGCAGAGCGAGACAGGGGGCTACTGAGCAGTTCTTC
>TRBJ2-7|.|.|TRBV5-6
CASSLTGYEQYF
TGTGCCAGCAGCTTGACAGGATACGAGCAGTACTTC
>TRBJ1-1|.|.|TRBV4-3
CASSISRDTGEAFF
TGCGCCAGCAGCATCTCCCGGGACACTGGTGAAGCTTTCTTT
>TRBJ2-1|once|TRBD1|TRBV19
CASRRPGTGDNEQFF
TGTGCCAGTAGACGTCCCGGGACAGGGGACAATGAGCAGTTCTTC
>TRBJ2-1|.|.|TRBV10-3
CAISGSGGSSSYNEQFF
TGTGCCATCAGTGGGTCTGGGGGCTCTTCCTCCTACAATGAGCAGTTCTTC
>TRBJ2-7|.|.|TRBV5-5
CASSLAGKPSYEQYF
TGTGCCAGCAGCTTGGCAGGCAAACCTTCCTACGAGCAGTACTTC
>TRBJ2-1|.|.|TRBV7-3
CASSPPGTGAYNEQFF
TGTGCCAGCAGCCCGCCCGGGACGGGAGCCTACAATGAGCAGTTCTTC
>TRBJ1-2|.|TRBD1|TRBV7-9
CASSLDRHGYTF
TGTGCCAGCAGCCTGGACAGGCATGGCTACACCTTC
>TRBJ2-7|.|.|TRBV20-1
CSAPLETKQYF
TGCAGTGCACCGCTAGAGACGAAGCAGTACTTC
>TRBJ2-7|.|.|TRBV7-2
CASSPQLSGASYEQYF
TGTGCCAGCAGCCCACAGCTAAGCGGCGCCTCCTACGAGCAGTACTTC
>TRBJ2-7|.|TRBD1|TRBV5-1
CASSFTGTGWYEQYF
TGCGCCAGCAGCTTCACCGGGACAGGGTGGTACGAGCAGTACTTC
>TRBJ2-3|.|.|TRBV7-9
CASASSLTQQTGTDTQYF
TGTGCCAGCGCATCCTCCCTCACGCAGCAGACAGGTACAGATACGCAGTATTTT
>TRBJ2-5|.|TRBD1|TRBV11-3
CASSFRGRETQYF
TGTGCCAGCAGCTTTAGGGGGCGCGAGACCCAGTACTTC
>TRBJ1-1|few|TRBD1|TRBV6-5
CASRSGGIAEAFF
TGTGCCAGCAGGTCAGGGGGCATCGCTGAAGCTTTCTTT
>TRBJ2-3|once|TRBD1|TRBV7-3
CASSTGATDTQYF
TGTGCCAGTTCGACAGGGGCGACAGATACGCAGTATTTT
>TRBJ2-2|once|TRBD2|TRBV5-1
CASRRGLAGGIANTGELFF
TGCGCCAGCAGGAGAGGACTAGCGGGGGGTATCGCGAACACCGGGGAGCTGTTTTTT
>TRBJ2-3|.|TRBD2|TRBV5-1
CASSWGLAGGTDTQYF
TGCGCCAGCAGCTGGGGACTAGCGGGGGGCACAGATACGCAGTATTTT
>TRBJ1-1|.|TRBD1|TRBV24-1
CATSDSRQGAGAFF
TGTGCCACCAGTGATTCCCGACAGGGGGCTGGAGCTTTCTTT
>TRBJ2-7|.|TRBD1|TRBV3-1/TRBV3-2
CASSPWGQGVKEQYF
TGTGCCAGCAGCCCCTGGGGACAGGGTGTTAAGGAGCAGTACTTC
>TRBJ2-3|.|.|TRBV5-1
CASSFTAGSPDTQYF
TGCGCCAGCAGCTTCACAGCGGGTAGCCCAGATACGCAGTATTTT
>TRBJ1-1|.|.|TRBV20-1
CSASGLMRKNTEAFF
TGCAGTGCTAGTGGTTTGATGCGGAAGAACACTGAAGCTTTCTTT
>TRBJ1-2|.|TRBD1|TRBV5-1
CASSLVGGGADGYTF
TGCGCCAGCAGCTTGGTCGGAGGGGGCGCGGATGGCTACACCTTC
>TRBJ1-4|.|.|TRBV21-1
CASSKTVGETNEKLFF
TGTGCCAGCAGCAAAACGGTGGGAGAAACTAATGAAAAACTGTTTTTT
>TRBJ2-5|.|.|TRBV7-3
CASSLTGGAGSETQYF
TGTGCCAGCAGCTTAACCGGAGGGGCCGGCTCAGAGACCCAGTACTTC
>TRBJ2-1|once|TRBD2|TRBV27
CASSRTNPLTSGGSGGQFF
TGTGCCAGCAGCCGTACTAATCCCTTGACTAGCGGGGGGTCCGGAGGGCAGTTCTTC
>TRBJ2-2|.|.|TRBV2
CASLGGRVTGELFF
TGTGCCAGCCTGGGGGGGCGGGTCACCGGGGAGCTGTTTTTT
>TRBJ1-3|.|.|TRBV5-6
CASSYYGSLGNTIYF
TGTGCCAGCAGCTACTACGGATCTCTTGGAAACACCATATATTTT
>TRBJ2-1|.|.|TRBV9
CASSVGSANEQFF
TGTGCCAGCAGCGTCGGGAGTGCCAATGAGCAGTTCTTC
>TRBJ1-1|.|TRBD1|TRBV18
CASSPKGGDEAFF
TGTGCCAGCTCACCAAAAGGGGGCGATGAAGCTTTCTTT
>TRBJ2-3|.|.|TRBV24-1
CATSDLREASTDTQYF
TGTGCCACCAGTGATTTGAGAGAAGCGAGCACAGATACGCAGTATTTT
>TRBJ2-2|.|.|TRBV7-9
CASSFRARENTGELFF
.
>TRBJ1-2|.|TRBD1|TRBV7-2
CASSPGQGSNYGYTF
TGTGCCAGCAGCCCAGGACAGGGGTCTAACTATGGCTACACCTTC
>TRBJ2-3|.|.|TRBV3-1/TRBV3-2
CASSSGLTTDTQYF
TGTGCCAGCAGCTCTGGACTAACGACAGATACGCAGTATTTT
>TRBJ1-2|.|.|TRBV18
CASSGGLDYGYTF
TGTGCCAGCTCCGGGGGGTTGGACTATGGCTACACCTTC
>TRBJ2-7|.|.|TRBV7-9
CASSRVGGAGYEQYF
TGTGCCAGCAGCCGCGTAGGGGGGGCGGGATACGAGCAGTACTTC
>TRBJ2-3|.|TRBD2|TRBV5-1
CASSVGGAGTDTQYF
TGCGCCAGCAGCGTCGGGGGGGCTGGCACAGATACGCAGTATTTT
>TRBJ2-5|.|.|TRBV6-2/TRBV6-3
CASSYKNRGGGETQYF
TGTGCCAGCAGTTACAAGAACAGGGGCGGGGGGGAGACCCAGTACTTC
>TRBJ2-5|.|TRBD2|TRBV19
CASSGGGIQETQYF
TGTGCCAGCTCTGGGGGGGGAATTCAAGAGACCCAGTACTTC
>TRBJ2-7|.|TRBD2|TRBV3-1/TRBV3-2
CASSQGLAGGQYF
TGTGCCAGCAGCCAAGGACTAGCGGGGGGACAGTACTTC
>TRBJ2-3|.|TRBD2|TRBV4-1
CASSQSSGGATDTQYF
TGCGCCAGCAGCCAAAGTAGCGGGGGGGCCACAGATACGCAGTATTTT
>TRBJ1-1|.|TRBD1|TRBV27
CASSVGRGPNEAFF
TGTGCCAGCAGCGTCGGCAGGGGGCCTAATGAAGCTTTCTTT
>TRBJ2-5|.|.|TRBV24-1
CATSGPGSLETQYF
TGTGCCACCAGTGGGCCCGGGAGCTTGGAGACCCAGTACTTC
>TRBJ2-2|.|TRBD2|TRBV7-2
CASSRGGRNTGELFF
TGTGCCAGCAGCCGCGGGGGAAGGAACACCGGGGAGCTGTTTTTT
>TRBJ2-7|.|.|TRBV12-3/TRBV12-4
CASSLWRYEQYF
TGTGCCAGCAGTTTATGGCGGTACGAGCAGTACTTC
>TRBJ1-1|.|.|TRBV5-4
CASSGGPRTEAFF
TGTGCCAGCAGCGGAGGACCCCGGACTGAAGCTTTCTTT
>TRBJ2-3|.|.|TRBV29-1
CSTDTDTQYF
TGCAGCACTGACACAGATACGCAGTATTTT
>TRBJ2-1|once|.|TRBV28
CASSFSSYNEQFF
TGTGCCAGCAGTTTCTCCTCCTACAATGAGCAGTTCTTC
>TRBJ1-2|.|.|TRBV7-2
CASSSYGGGYDGYTF
TGTGCCAGCAGCTCGTACGGGGGGGGATACGATGGCTACACCTTC
>TRBJ2-7|.|.|TRBV30
CAWSVGGDSYEQYF
TGTGCCTGGAGTGTCGGAGGGGACTCCTACGAGCAGTACTTC
>TRBJ2-1|.|.|TRBV7-9
CASWRGVNEQFF
TGTGCCAGCTGGCGGGGTGTAAATGAGCAGTTCTTC
>TRBJ2-3|.|.|TRBV28
CASSFFTGSDTQYF
TGTGCCAGCAGTTTTTTTACAGGGTCAGATACGCAGTATTTT
>TRBJ1-4|once|TRBD1|TRBV19
CASSPRQGALEKLFF
TGTGCCAGTAGTCCCCGACAGGGTGCGCTCGAAAAACTGTTTTTT